Each of the 19 T cell receptor beta chains below was sequenced from the same sample in a study of T cell repertoires in cytomegalovirus infection. MiXCR, run by TCRdb on the reads, gives a single entry per CDR3 protein. The sample includes 250,000 to 350,000 distinct CDR3 sequences, under 30% seen only once; the top ten take approximately 15%. Sequenced: PBMCs. The receptor source for this set is a human donor in good health (CMV status not recorded). Some clones in this sample may be carry-over from other donors' samples.

This clonotype was seen a few times. The chain links TRBV12-3 or TRBV12-4 to TRBJ1-1; tentative D call: TRBD1 (6 bases). This CDR3 region has 14 residues. V was cut by 8 bases and J by 1 base, with 14 bases left in between. CDR3 in amino acids: CASGRGGANTEAFF. In DNA, the CDR3 is TGTGCCAGCGGGAGGGGGGGGGCGAACACTGAAGCTTTCTTT.

This clonotype has a handful of counts. The chain links TRBV6-5 to TRBJ2-2; no clear D gene. The V end was cut by 3 bases, the J end by 8 bases, with 7 bases between. The CDR3 totals 12 residues. CDR1 is MNHEY and CDR2 is SVGAGI in the germline V gene. The CDR3 nucleotides are TGTGCCAGCAGTTATTTCCGGGGGGAGCTGTTTTTT. Amino acid sequence: CASSYFRGELFF.

The chain employs TRBV20-1 and TRBJ1-6, with D unresolved. V was pared by 3 bases and J by 6 bases, with 12 bases between. CDR1 is DFQATT, CDR2 SNEGSKA, per germline (reference sequence). The CDR3 sequence is 14 residues long. Here the CDR3 reads CSARGSGPNSPLHF. CDR3 sequence (DNA): TGCAGTGCTAGGGGATCGGGCCCTAATTCACCCCTCCACTTT.

The genes are TRBV4-2 and TRBJ1-1, with D maybe TRBD1 (6 bases). The CDR3 is 16 amino acids. The germline CDR1 and CDR2 sequences are LGHNA and YNFKEQ. The germline V and J ends were trimmed by 0 bases and 1 base, with 12 bases remaining between them. CDR3 coding DNA: TGTGCCAGCAGCCAAGAGGGGGCAGGGACGAACACTGAAGCTTTCTTT. This encodes CASSQEGAGTNTEAFF.

This chain joins TRBV20-1 and TRBJ2-6, with unresolved D. The CDR3 has 16 amino acids. Germline CDR1 and CDR2: DFQATT and SNEGSKA (reference sequence). Trimming took off 3 bases at V and 0 bases at J, with 12 bases between the two ends. Written as DNA, the CDR3 is TGCAGTGCTAGGGCAGGTCCCAGCTCTGGGGCCAACGTCCTGACTTTC. This codes for CSARAGPSSGANVLTF.

This clonotype was seen ten or more times. CDR3 amino acids: CASSEAAGGPETQYF. DNA for the CDR3: TGTGCCAGCAGTGAAGCAGCGGGAGGGCCAGAGACCCAGTACTTC. V is TRBV6-1 and J is TRBJ2-5; 10 bases fit TRBD2. CDR1 is MNHNS, CDR2 SASEGT, per germline. The CDR3 extends over 15 amino acids. The ends lost 0 bases at V and 4 bases at J; junction bases unmatched: 2.

This chain links TRBV6-2 or TRBV6-3 with TRBJ2-1, with 8 nucleotides matching TRBD2. V was pared by 4 bases and J by 0 bases, with 2 bases of the junction left unmatched. CDR1 is MNHEY and CDR2 is SVGEGT in the germline V gene. This CDR3 is built from 15 residues. The CDR3 protein is CASSWSGSSYNEQFF. DNA of the CDR3: TGTGCCAGCAGTTGGAGCGGGAGCTCCTACAATGAGCAGTTCTTC.

The chain recombines TRBV7-2 with TRBJ2-1, with 8 bases identical to TRBD2. Germline V gene lookup returns CDR1 SGHTA and CDR2 FQGNSA. The V gene end was trimmed by 2 bases and the J gene end by 0 bases; junction bases not matched to a gene: 9. The CDR3 is 18 amino acids. The CDR3 nucleotides are TGTGCCAGCAGCTTACGGGAGGGCTGGGTAAGCTCCTACAATGAGCAGTTCTTC. Its protein product is CASSLREGWVSSYNEQFF.

This chain joins TRBV7-9 and TRBJ1-5; tentative D call: TRBD1 (6 bases). Trimming cost V 5 bases and J 2 bases, with 16 bases left between them. The V gene's germline CDR1 is SEHNR and CDR2 FQNEAQ (reference sequence). The CDR3 has 16 amino acids. The CDR3 reads CASSQIGGGGNQPQHF. The DNA of the CDR3 is TGTGCCAGCAGCCAGATAGGGGGTGGCGGCAATCAGCCCCAGCATTTT.

This clonotype was found a few times. V and J are TRBV9 and TRBJ1-1; D is uncertain. Germline CDR1 is SGDLS and CDR2 is YYNGEE. This CDR3 region has 15 residues. The V end was cut by 4 bases, the J end by 1 base, with 14 bases between. The DNA for the CDR3 is TGTGCCAGCAGCCTACTCCTCAGTGGGAACACTGAAGCTTTCTTT. Amino acid sequence: CASSLLLSGNTEAFF. Looking up the rest from reference TRBV9 and TRBJ1-1 gives the full variable domain: DSGVTQTPKHLITATGQRVTLRCSPRSGDLSVYWYQQSLDQGLQFLIQYYNGEERAKGNILERFSAQQFPDLHSELNLSSLELGDSALYFCASSLLLSGNTEAFFGQGTRLTVV.

This chain joins TRBV20-1 and TRBJ2-1, with 11 bases matching TRBD2. CDR3 length: 16 residues. After removal of 1 base from V and 4 bases from J, the junction contained 6 bases not matched to a gene. Per germline, CDR1 DFQATT and CDR2 SNEGSKA (reference sequence). Here the CDR3 DNA reads TGCAGTGCTAGAGGAACGGCTAGCGGGAGGTACAATGAGCAGTTCTTC. Translating it yields CSARGTASGRYNEQFF.

This clonotype was recorded only once. The chain couples TRBV10-1 to TRBJ1-6; D is ambiguous. This CDR3 is 14 amino acids long. Germline V gene data show CDR1 as WNHNN and CDR2 as SYGVQD (reference sequence). The ends were cut back, 6 bases at V and 3 bases at J, with 9 bases in the middle. The CDR3, as DNA: TGCGCCAGCAGAGGCGACGGCTATAATTCACCCCTCCACTTT. Translation gives CASRGDGYNSPLHF.

Concerning this clonotype: A read error may explain this, as a much larger clone is one base away. This sequence joins TRBV7-2 and TRBJ1-2; unclear D gene. CDR1 is SGHTA, CDR2 FQGNSA, per germline. Deletions cut 5 bases from V and 8 bases from J, with 15 bases between. The CDR3 extends over 13 amino acids. This chain's CDR3 is CTSSKARVEGYTF. CDR3 DNA sequence: TGTACCAGCAGCAAAGCAAGGGTAGAAGGCTACACCTTC. Using reference TRBV7-2 and TRBJ1-2 for the parts outside the CDR3, the full variable domain is GAGVSQSPSNKVTEKGKDVELRCDPISGHTALYWYRQSLGQGLEFLIYFQGNSAPDKSGLPSDRFSAERTGGSVSTLTIQRTQQEDSAVYLCTSSKARVEGYTFGSGTRLTVV.

This clonotype was counted a few times. This rearrangement joins TRBV29-1 to TRBJ2-5; 7 nucleotides match TRBD1. The germline V gene has CDR1 SQVTM and CDR2 ANQGSEA. The V and J ends lost 5 bases and 5 bases, in that order; junction bases with no gene match: 5. This CDR3 contains 12 residues. The CDR3 DNA reads as TGCAGCGTTACGACAGGGTGGGAGACCCAGTACTTC. This encodes CSVTTGWETQYF.

V gene TRBV12-3 or TRBV12-4 combines with J gene TRBJ2-3; 8 bases are shared with TRBD2. The CDR3 is 12 residues long. Unmatched junction bases numbered 10, after V lost 8 bases and J lost 12 bases. DNA for the CDR3: TGTGCCAGCCAAAGGGATAGCGGGACTCAGTATTTT. Translated, it gives CASQRDSGTQYF.

This clonotype came up a few times. The V gene is TRBV7-2, the J gene TRBJ2-3, with TRBD2 matching over 7 bases. In germline, CDR1 is SGHTA, CDR2 FQGNSA. J was trimmed by 6 bases and V by 5 bases; bases with no gene match: 8. The CDR3 runs 14 residues. CDR3 sequence reads: CASSRLAAPDTQYF. The CDR3 DNA reads TGTGCCAGCAGCCGACTAGCCGCCCCGGATACGCAGTATTTT.

The V gene is TRBV20-1, the J gene TRBJ2-3; TRBD2 matches at 9 bases. The germline V gene encodes CDR1 DFQATT and CDR2 SNEGSKA (reference sequence). The CDR3 is made up of 15 amino acids. The V segment lost 0 bases and the J segment 2 bases; nucleotides outside the gene matches: 3. The CDR3 reads CSARDSSGATDTQYF. CDR3 coding DNA: TGCAGTGCTAGAGATTCTAGCGGGGCCACAGATACGCAGTATTTT.

This clonotype appeared a few times. The gene calls are TRBV11-2 and TRBJ2-1; 9 bases are shared with TRBD1. The V gene end was trimmed by 1 base and the J gene end by 0 bases; junction bases not matched to a gene: 10. CDR1 and CDR2 from the germline V gene are SGHAT and FQNNGV. The CDR3 has 19 residues. The CDR3 spells CASSLGRDRVSSSYNEQFF. CDR3 nucleotides: TGTGCCAGCAGCTTAGGGCGGGACAGGGTTTCTAGCTCCTACAATGAGCAGTTCTTC.

The chain has TRBV7-8 and TRBJ2-1; 7 positions agree with TRBD2. The CDR3 is 16 amino acids. The germline CDR1 and CDR2 sequences are SGHVS and FQNEAQ. V lost 2 bases to trimming and J lost 4 bases; unmatched junction nucleotides: 8. CDR3 bases: TGTGCCAGCAGCTTATTCGGGCTAGCGGCTTACAATGAGCAGTTCTTC. It encodes CASSLFGLAAYNEQFF. Based on the CDR3 plus reference TRBV7-8 and TRBJ2-1, the full variable domain is GAGVSQSPRYKVAKRGQDVALRCDPISGHVSLFWYQQALGQGPEFLTYFQNEAQLDKSGLPSDRFFAERPEGSVSTLKIQRTQQEDSAVYLCASSLFGLAAYNEQFFGPGTRLTVL.